The clone carrying this TCR beta chain has a count of ten or more. Patients showing uncontrolled infection, other autoimmune disease, pregnancy or lactation were ineligible. Amplified TCR beta CDR3 regions derived from RNA transcripts. RT-PCR in the first round (using the HTBI primer set) targeted the TCR CDR3. One entry per CDR3 protein results from TCRdb running MiXCR on the multiplex PCR reads. The sample consists of approximately 520,000 distinct CDR3 sequences, around 20% of them appearing once. These data come from a study of T cells in Graves' hyperthyroidism and ophthalmopathy. The overall study: Peripheral blood samples were taken at initial diagnosis, prior to any treatment.

Sequencing used blood. This sequence originates from a man aged 18 to 30 with Graves' hyperthyroidism.

The CDR3 DNA reads as TGCAGTGCAAGCCGGGACCCAAATCAGCCCCAGCATTTT. Its protein is CSASRDPNQPQHF. The chain joins TRBV20-1 to TRBJ1-5; weak D call: TRBD1 (5 bases). The CDR3 covers 13 residues. Germline-derived CDR1 and CDR2 are DFQATT and SNEGSKA (reference sequence). V was cut by 6 bases and J by 4 bases, with 13 bases left in between.